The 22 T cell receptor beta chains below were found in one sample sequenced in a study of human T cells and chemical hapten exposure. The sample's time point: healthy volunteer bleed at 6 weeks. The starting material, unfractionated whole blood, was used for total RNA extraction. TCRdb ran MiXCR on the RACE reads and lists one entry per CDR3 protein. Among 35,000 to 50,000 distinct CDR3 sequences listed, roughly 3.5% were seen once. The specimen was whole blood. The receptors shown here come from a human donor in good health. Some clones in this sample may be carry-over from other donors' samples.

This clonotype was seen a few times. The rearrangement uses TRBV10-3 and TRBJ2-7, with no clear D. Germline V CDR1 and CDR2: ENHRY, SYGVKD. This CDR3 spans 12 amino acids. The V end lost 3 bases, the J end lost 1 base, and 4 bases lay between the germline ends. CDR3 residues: CAISELSYEQYF. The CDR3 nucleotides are TGTGCCATCAGTGAACTTTCCTACGAGCAGTACTTC.

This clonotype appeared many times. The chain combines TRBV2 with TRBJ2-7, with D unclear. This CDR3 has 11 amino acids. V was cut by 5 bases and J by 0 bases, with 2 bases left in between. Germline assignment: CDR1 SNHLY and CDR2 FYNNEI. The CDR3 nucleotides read TGTGCCAGCAGTTTCTCCTACGAGCAGTACTTC. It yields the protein CASSFSYEQYF.

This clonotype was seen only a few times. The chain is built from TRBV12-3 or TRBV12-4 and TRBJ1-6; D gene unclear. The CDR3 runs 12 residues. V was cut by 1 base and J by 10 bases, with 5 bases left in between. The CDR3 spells CASSLVRSPLHF. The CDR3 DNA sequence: TGTGCCAGCAGTTTAGTACGCTCACCCCTCCACTTT.

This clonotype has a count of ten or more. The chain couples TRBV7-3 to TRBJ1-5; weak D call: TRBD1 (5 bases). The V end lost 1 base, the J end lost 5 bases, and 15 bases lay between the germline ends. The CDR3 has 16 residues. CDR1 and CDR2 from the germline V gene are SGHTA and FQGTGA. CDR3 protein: CASSLIAAGRHQPQHF. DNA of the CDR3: TGTGCCAGCAGCTTAATAGCGGCAGGGCGGCATCAGCCCCAGCATTTT. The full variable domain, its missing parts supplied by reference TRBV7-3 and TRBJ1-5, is GAGVSQTPSNKVTEKGKYVELRCDPISGHTALYWYRQSLGQGPEFLIYFQGTGAADDSGLPNDRFFAVRPEGSVSTLKIQRTERGDSAVYLCASSLIAAGRHQPQHFGDGTRLSIL.

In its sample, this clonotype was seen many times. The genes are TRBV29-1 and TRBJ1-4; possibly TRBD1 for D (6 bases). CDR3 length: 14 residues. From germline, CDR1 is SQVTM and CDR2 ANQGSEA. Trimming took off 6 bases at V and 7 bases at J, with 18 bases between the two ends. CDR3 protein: CSVLGGKEGEKLFF. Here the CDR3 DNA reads TGCAGCGTGCTAGGGGGTAAGGAGGGTGAAAAACTGTTTTTT. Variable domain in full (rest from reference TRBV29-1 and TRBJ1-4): SAVISQKPSRDICQRGTSLTIQCQVDSQVTMMFWYRQQPGQSLTLIATANQGSEATYESGFVIDKFPISRPNLTFSTLTVSNMSPEDSSIYLCSVLGGKEGEKLFFGSGTQLSVL.

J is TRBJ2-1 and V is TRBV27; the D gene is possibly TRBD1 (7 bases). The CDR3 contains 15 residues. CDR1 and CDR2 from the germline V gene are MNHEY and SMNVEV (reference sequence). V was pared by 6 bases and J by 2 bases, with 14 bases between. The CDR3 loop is CASSLQGGPYNEQFF. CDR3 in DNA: TGTGCCAGCAGCCTCCAGGGGGGCCCCTACAATGAGCAGTTCTTC.

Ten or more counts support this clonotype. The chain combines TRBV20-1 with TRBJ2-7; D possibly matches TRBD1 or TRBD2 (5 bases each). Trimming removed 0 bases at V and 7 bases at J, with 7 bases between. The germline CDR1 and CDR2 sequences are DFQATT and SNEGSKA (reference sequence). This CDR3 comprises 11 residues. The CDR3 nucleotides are TGCAGTGCTAGAGATGAGGGGGAGCAGTACTTC. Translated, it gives CSARDEGEQYF.

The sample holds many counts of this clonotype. The CDR3 DNA reads as TGCGCCAGCAGCCACCTGGGGCGGAACACCGGGGAGCTGTTTTTT. Its translation: CASSHLGRNTGELFF. The chain carries TRBV4-1 and TRBJ2-2, with TRBD1 as a possible D gene (5 bases). V gave up 3 bases and J gave up 1 base, with 9 bases separating them. Germline V gives CDR1 MGHRA, CDR2 YSYEKL. The CDR3 loop spans 15 amino acids.

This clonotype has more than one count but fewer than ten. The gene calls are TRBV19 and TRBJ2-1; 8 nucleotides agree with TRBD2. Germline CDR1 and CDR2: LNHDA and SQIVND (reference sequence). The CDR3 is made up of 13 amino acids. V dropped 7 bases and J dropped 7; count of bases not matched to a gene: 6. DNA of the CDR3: TGTGCCAGTATAGCGGGACCCCCGAATGAGCAGTTCTTC. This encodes CASIAGPPNEQFF.

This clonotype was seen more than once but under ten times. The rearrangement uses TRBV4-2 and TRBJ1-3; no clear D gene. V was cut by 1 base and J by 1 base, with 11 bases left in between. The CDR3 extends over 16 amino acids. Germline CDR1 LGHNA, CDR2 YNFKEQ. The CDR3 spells CASSQGRRLSGNTIYF. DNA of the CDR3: TGTGCCAGCAGCCAAGGTCGCAGGCTTTCTGGAAACACCATATATTTT.

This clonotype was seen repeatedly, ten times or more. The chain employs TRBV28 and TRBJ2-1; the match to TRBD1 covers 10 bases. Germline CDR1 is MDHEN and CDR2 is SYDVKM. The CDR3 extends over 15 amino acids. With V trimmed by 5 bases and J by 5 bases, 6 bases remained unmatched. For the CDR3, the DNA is TGTGCCAGCAGTCCCCCCGGGACAGGGGACAATGAGCAGTTCTTC. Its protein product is CASSPPGTGDNEQFF.

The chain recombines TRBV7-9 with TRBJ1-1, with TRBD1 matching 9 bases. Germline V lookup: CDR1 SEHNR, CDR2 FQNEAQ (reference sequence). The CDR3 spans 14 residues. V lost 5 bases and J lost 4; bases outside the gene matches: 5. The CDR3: CASSVQGATTEAFF. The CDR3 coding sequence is TGTGCCAGCAGCGTACAGGGGGCGACCACTGAAGCTTTCTTT.

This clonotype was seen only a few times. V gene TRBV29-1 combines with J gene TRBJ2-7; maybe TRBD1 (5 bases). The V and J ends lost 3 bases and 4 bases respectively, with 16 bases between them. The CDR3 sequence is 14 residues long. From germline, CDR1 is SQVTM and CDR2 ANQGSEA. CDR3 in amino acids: CSVDRREGVYEQYF. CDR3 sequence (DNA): TGCAGCGTTGACCGCAGGGAAGGGGTTTACGAGCAGTACTTC.

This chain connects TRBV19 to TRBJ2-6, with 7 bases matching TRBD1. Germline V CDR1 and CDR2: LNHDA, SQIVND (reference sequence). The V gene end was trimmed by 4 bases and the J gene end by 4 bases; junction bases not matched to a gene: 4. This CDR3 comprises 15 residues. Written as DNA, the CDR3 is TGTGCCAGTAGTAGGGGGACAGTAGGGGCCAACGTCCTGACTTTC. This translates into CASSRGTVGANVLTF.

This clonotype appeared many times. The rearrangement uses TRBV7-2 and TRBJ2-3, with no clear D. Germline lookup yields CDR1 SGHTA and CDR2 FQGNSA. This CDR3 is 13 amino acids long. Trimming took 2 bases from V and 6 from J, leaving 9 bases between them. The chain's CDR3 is CASSLNAADTQYF. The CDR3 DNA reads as TGTGCCAGCAGCTTAAACGCGGCCGATACGCAGTATTTT.

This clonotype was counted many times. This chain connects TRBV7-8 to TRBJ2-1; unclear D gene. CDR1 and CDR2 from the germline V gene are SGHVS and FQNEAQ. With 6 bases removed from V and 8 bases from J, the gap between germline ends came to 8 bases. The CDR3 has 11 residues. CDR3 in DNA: TGTGCCAGCAGTGGTGGGGATGAGCAGTTCTTC. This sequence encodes CASSGGDEQFF.

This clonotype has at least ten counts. CDR3 amino acids: CSALDRGPNQPQHF. The CDR3 coding sequence is TGCAGCGCTTTGGACAGGGGCCCCAATCAGCCCCAGCATTTT. This rearrangement joins TRBV29-1 to TRBJ1-5, with 9 bases lining up with TRBD1. The CDR3 is 14 amino acids. Germline CDR1 reads SQVTM; CDR2 reads ANQGSEA. With V trimmed by 7 bases and J by 3 bases, 7 bases remained unmatched. The full variable domain, with the rest looked up from reference TRBV29-1 and TRBJ1-5, is SAVISQKPSRDICQRGTSLTIQCQVDSQVTMMFWYRQQPGQSLTLIATANQGSEATYESGFVIDKFPISRPNLTFSTLTVSNMSPEDSSIYLCSALDRGPNQPQHFGDGTRLSIL.

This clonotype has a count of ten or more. The CDR3 sequence: CAWSDPPSNTEAFF. Here the CDR3 DNA reads TGTGCCTGGAGTGATCCCCCCTCGAACACTGAAGCTTTCTTT. The J gene is TRBJ1-1, the V gene TRBV30; D is uncertain. The V gene's germline CDR1 is GTSNPN and CDR2 SVGIG (reference sequence). V shed 1 base and J shed 1 base, with 10 bases lying between them. The CDR3 consists of 14 residues.

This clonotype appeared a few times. The CDR3 DNA reads as TGCAGTGGATTGGTGGGGCAAGAGACCCAGTACTTC. Its protein is CSGLVGQETQYF. The genes are TRBV20-1 and TRBJ2-5; D remains unclear. The CDR3 is 12 amino acids. The V gene's germline CDR1 is DFQATT and CDR2 SNEGSKA (reference sequence). V was clipped by 7 bases and J by 2 bases, with 11 bases between them.

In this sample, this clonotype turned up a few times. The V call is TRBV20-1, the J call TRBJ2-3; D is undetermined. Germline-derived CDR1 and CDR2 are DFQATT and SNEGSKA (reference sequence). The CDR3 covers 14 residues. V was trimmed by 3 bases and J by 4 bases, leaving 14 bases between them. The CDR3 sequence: CSARQEFKADTQYF. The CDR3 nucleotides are TGCAGTGCTAGGCAGGAATTTAAGGCAGATACGCAGTATTTT.

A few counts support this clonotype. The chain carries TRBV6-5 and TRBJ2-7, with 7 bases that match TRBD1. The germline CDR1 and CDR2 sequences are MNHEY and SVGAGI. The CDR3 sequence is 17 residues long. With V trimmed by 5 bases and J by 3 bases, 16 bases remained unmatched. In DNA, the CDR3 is TGTGCCAGCAGTAGACCATTAACAGGGGCGGCTAGCTACGAGCAGTACTTC. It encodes CASSRPLTGAASYEQYF.

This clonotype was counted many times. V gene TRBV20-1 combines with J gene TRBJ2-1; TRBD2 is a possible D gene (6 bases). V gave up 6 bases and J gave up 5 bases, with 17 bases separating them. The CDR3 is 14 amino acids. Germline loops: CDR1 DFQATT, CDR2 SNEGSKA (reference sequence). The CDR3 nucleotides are TGCAGTGCCCTTACGGGAGTGAGGAACAATGAGCAGTTCTTC. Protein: CSALTGVRNNEQFF.